The sequence of this T cell receptor beta chain was determined in a study of breast tumors, draining lymph nodes, adjacent tissues. This clonotype was recorded many times. The target antigen is unknown. The length of the CDR3 is 12 residues. From germline, CDR1 is DFQATT and CDR2 SNEGSKA (reference sequence). Trimming left V 5 bases short and J 3 bases short, with 10 bases between. One entry per CDR3 protein, called by TCRdb with MiXCR from the multiplex PCR reads. The table lists 150,000 to 200,000 distinct CDR3 sequences, 30% to 35% of them singletons. Study results and limitations: Tumor T cell lymph node origin was a supported hypothesis, not proven. Luminal-like breast cancer showed significantly greater tumor-nontumor repertoire similarity than basal-like breast cancer did. Data fit most tumor T cells coming from lymph node, expanding in tumor. Tumors had less TCR diversity than lymph nodes, more than nontumor tissue.

Breast cancer patients provided tissue from their axillary draining lymph nodes. Sequencing was performed on axillary lymph node tissue. The chain couples TRBV20-1 to TRBJ1-2, with D unclear. The clonotype originates from a female donor with breast cancer. Some clones in this sample may be carry-over from other donors' samples. The CDR3 sequence is CSAPLRHYGYTF. CDR3 nucleotide sequence: TGCAGTGCTCCCCTACGGCACTATGGCTACACCTTC.